This T cell receptor (beta chain) was recovered during a study of a mutant IDH1 vaccine in newly diagnosed glioma. Overall study: The study started vaccination 4-6 weeks after radiotherapy alone, or with temozolomide cycles.

Notes on the study in general: Most patients, around 93%, showed vaccine-induced immune responses.

This CDR3 has 15 amino acids. CDR1 and CDR2 (germline): SGHVS, FNYEAQ. V was pared by 1 base and J by 0 bases, with 9 bases between. In the case of this clone: Its antigen is as yet unknown.

Documented time point: week 5, during vaccination. A single vaccine dose contained 300 ug of mutant IDH1 20-mer peptide, and topical imiquimod was used with it. Sequencing used immunoSEQ multiplex PCR; TCRdb keeps in-frame clones, though not all of them. Of around 42,000 clones in the sample, 70% to 90% were seen once. The sequencing here drew on PBMCs, taken from a glioma patient whose treatment included an IDH1 peptide vaccine. The clonotype was recovered from a middle-aged man with glioma. This sequence joins TRBV7-6 and TRBJ2-5; TRBD2 might be the D (5 bases). The CDR3 protein is CASSLGSGNQETQYF. The CDR3 nucleotides read TGTGCCAGCAGCTTAGGGTCGGGGAACCAAGAGACCCAGTACTTC.